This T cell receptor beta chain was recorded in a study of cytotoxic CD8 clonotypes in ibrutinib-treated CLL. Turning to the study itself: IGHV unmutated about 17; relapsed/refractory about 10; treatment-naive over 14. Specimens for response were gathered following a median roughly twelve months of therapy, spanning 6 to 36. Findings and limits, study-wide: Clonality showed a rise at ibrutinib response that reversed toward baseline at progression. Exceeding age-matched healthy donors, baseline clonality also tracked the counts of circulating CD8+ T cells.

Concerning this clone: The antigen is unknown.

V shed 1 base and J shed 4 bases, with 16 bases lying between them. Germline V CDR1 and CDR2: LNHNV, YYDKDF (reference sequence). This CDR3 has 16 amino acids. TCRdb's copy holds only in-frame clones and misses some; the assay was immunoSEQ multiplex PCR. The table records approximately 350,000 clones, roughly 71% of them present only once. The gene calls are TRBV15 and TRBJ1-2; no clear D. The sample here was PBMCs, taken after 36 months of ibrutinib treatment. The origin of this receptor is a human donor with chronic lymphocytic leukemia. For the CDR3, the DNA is TGTGCCACCAGCAGAGTACGGGAACGGGCGGGCTATGGCTACACCTTC. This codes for CATSRVRERAGYGYTF.